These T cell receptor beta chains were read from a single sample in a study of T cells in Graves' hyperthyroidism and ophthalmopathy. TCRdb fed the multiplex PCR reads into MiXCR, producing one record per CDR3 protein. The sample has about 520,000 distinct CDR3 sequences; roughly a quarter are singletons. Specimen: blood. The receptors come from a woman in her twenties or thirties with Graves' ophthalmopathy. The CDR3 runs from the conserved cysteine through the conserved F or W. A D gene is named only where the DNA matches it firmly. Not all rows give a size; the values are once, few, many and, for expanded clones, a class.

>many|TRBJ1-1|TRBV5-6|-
CASSFGVPNTEAFF
TGTGCCAGCAGCTTTGGGGTCCCGAACACTGAAGCTTTCTTT
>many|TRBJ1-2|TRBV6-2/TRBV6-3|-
CASSWTPGLQARGYTF
TGTGCCAGCAGTTGGACTCCAGGACTACAGGCGCGTGGCTACACCTTC
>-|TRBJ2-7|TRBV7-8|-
CASGLEVGPYEQYF
TGTGCCAGCGGCTTAGAAGTCGGACCCTACGAGCAGTACTTC
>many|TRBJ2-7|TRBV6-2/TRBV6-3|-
CASSYSLNAGYEQYF
TGTGCCAGCAGTTACTCGTTGAATGCAGGCTACGAGCAGTACTTC
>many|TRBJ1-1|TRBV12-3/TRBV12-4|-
CASSLHRDTEAFF
TGTGCCAGCAGCCTCCACCGGGACACTGAAGCTTTCTTT
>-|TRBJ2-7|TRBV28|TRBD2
CASSQGLAKDYEQYF
TGTGCCAGCAGTCAAGGACTAGCGAAAGATTACGAGCAGTACTTC
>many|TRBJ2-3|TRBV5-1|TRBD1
CASSLGQGAVDTQYF
TGCGCCAGCAGCTTGGGACAGGGGGCTGTAGATACGCAGTATTTT
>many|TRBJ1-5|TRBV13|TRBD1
CASSTQGGLPQHF
TGTGCCAGCAGCACACAGGGGGGCCTTCCCCAGCATTTT
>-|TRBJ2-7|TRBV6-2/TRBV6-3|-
CASSATGAWEQYF
TGTGCCAGCAGTGCTACGGGGGCTTGGGAGCAGTACTTC
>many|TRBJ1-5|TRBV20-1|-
CSARDRLGYNQPQHF
TGCAGTGCTAGAGATCGTTTGGGCTACAATCAGCCCCAGCATTTT
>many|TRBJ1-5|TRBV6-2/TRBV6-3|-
CASRGSGENQPQHF
TGTGCCAGCAGAGGTTCAGGGGAAAATCAGCCCCAGCATTTT
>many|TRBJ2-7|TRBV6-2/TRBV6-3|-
CASSPFPANEQYF
TGTGCCAGCAGTCCGTTTCCCGCGAACGAGCAGTACTTC
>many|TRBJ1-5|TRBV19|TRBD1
CASSMGTGVGNQPQHF
TGTGCCAGTAGTATGGGGACAGGGGTTGGCAATCAGCCCCAGCATTTT
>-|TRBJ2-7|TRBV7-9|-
CASSSLRDTSYEQYF
TGTGCCAGCAGCTCGCTCCGGGACACTTCCTACGAGCAGTACTTC
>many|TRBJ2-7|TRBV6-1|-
CASSPRGPPGRDEQYF
TGTGCCAGCAGTCCTCGCGGGCCCCCGGGTCGCGACGAGCAGTACTTC
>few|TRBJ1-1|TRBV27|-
CASLKKQDVNTEAFF
TGTGCCAGTCTTAAAAAACAGGACGTGAACACTGAAGCTTTCTTT
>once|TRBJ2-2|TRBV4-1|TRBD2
CASSFGTGTSPFPGELFF
TGCGCCAGCAGCTTTGGTACCGGGACTAGTCCCTTCCCCGGGGAGCTGTTTTTT
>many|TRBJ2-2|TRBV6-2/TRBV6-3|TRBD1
CASDRGYTGELFF
TGTGCCAGCGACAGGGGGTACACCGGGGAGCTGTTTTTT
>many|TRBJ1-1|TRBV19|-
CASTRWDGAQGTEAFF
TGTGCCAGTACCCGGTGGGACGGGGCGCAGGGCACTGAAGCTTTCTTT
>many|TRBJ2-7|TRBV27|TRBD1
CASSDTDRLYEQYF
TGTGCCAGCAGCGACACGGACAGGCTTTACGAGCAGTACTTC
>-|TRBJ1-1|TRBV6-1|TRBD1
CASRTGAGGTEAFF
TGTGCCAGCAGAACAGGGGCCGGGGGCACTGAAGCTTTCTTT
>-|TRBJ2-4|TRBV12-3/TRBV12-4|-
CASSLGGAAKNIQYF
TGTGCCAGCAGCCTAGGGGGGGCCGCCAAAAACATTCAGTACTTC
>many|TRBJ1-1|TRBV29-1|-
CSGQGALSTEAFF
TGCAGCGGCCAGGGCGCGCTGAGCACTGAAGCTTTCTTT
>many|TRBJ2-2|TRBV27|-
CASMWWGELFF
TGTGCCAGCATGTGGTGGGGGGAGCTGTTTTTT
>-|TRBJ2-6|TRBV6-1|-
CASSRTGYSGANVLTF
TGTGCCAGCAGCAGAACGGGCTACTCTGGGGCCAACGTCCTGACTTTC
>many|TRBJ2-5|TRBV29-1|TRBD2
CSVTSGQETQYF
TGCAGCGTGACTAGCGGACAAGAGACCCAGTACTTC
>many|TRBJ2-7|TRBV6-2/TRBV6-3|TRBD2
CASSYSASGSDEQYF
TGTGCCAGCAGTTACTCGGCTAGCGGGTCTGACGAGCAGTACTTC
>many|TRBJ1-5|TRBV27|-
CASSSRGAGNQPQHF
TGTGCCAGCAGTAGTAGGGGGGCTGGCAATCAGCCCCAGCATTTT
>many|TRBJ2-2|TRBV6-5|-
CASGTGGGTDSGELFF
TGTGCCAGCGGGACGGGCGGCGGGACAGATAGCGGGGAGCTGTTTTTT
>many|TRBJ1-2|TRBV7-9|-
CASSPYPTVHYGYTF
TGTGCCAGCAGCCCCTACCCGACAGTTCACTATGGCTACACCTTC
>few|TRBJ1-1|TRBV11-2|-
CASSSYLGAGSNTEAFF
TGTGCCAGCAGCTCCTACCTGGGTGCAGGATCGAACACTGAAGCTTTCTTT
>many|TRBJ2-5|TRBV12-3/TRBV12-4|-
CASSLGFQETQYF
TGTGCCAGCAGTTTAGGCTTCCAAGAGACCCAGTACTTC
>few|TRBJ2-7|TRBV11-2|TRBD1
CASSSPGQMRYEQYF
TGTGCCAGCAGCTCACCGGGACAGATGAGGTACGAGCAGTACTTC
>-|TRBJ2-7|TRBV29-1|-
CSVAMTGVGEQYF
TGCAGCGTTGCTATGACGGGAGTAGGCGAGCAGTACTTC
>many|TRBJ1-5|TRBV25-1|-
CASREGGGLNQPQHF
TGTGCCAGCAGGGAGGGCGGGGGGCTGAATCAGCCCCAGCATTTT
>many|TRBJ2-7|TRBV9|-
CASSVDLGEQYF
TGTGCCAGCAGCGTAGACCTAGGCGAGCAGTACTTC
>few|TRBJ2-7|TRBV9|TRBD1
CASSDNRDRVSYEQYF
TGTGCCAGCAGTGACAACCGGGACAGGGTGTCCTACGAGCAGTACTTC
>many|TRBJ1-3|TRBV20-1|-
CSAVQGSGNTIYF
TGCAGTGCTGTCCAGGGCTCTGGAAACACCATATATTTT
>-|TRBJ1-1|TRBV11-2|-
CASSLVGQGAQAFF
TGTGCCAGCAGCTTAGTCGGACAAGGAGCCCAAGCTTTCTTT
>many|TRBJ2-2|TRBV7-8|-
CASSLVRLNTGELFF
TGTGCCAGCAGCTTAGTTAGGCTGAACACCGGGGAGCTGTTTTTT
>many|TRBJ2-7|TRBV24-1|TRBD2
CATSDTTTSGGFEQYF
TGTGCCACCAGTGACACCACGACTAGCGGGGGTTTCGAGCAGTACTTC
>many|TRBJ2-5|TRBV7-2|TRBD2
CASSRRTSGGETQYF
TGTGCCAGCAGCCGTCGGACTAGCGGGGGGGAGACCCAGTACTTC
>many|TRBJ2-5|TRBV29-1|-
CSVEGPEGNVQETQYF
TGCAGCGTTGAAGGCCCGGAAGGGAATGTCCAAGAGACCCAGTACTTC
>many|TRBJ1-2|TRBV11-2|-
CASSSASPGGSYGYTF
TGTGCCAGCAGCTCGGCCAGCCCCGGGGGGTCTTATGGCTACACCTTC
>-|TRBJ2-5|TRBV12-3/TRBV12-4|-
CASSFRGSGTQYF
TGTGCCAGCAGTTTTAGGGGGTCAGGGACCCAGTACTTC
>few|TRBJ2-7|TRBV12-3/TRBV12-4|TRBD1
CASQGAAYEQYF
TGTGCCAGCCAGGGGGCCGCCTACGAGCAGTACTTC
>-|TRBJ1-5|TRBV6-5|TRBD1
CASSVLQGSVQPQHF
TGTGCCAGCAGTGTACTACAGGGGTCGGTTCAGCCCCAGCATTTT
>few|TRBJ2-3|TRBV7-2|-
CASSATGLPDTQYF
TGTGCCAGCAGCGCCACGGGACTTCCTGATACGCAGTATTTT
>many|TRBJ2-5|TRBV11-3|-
CASSFGQGAGQANPQETQYF
TGTGCCAGCAGCTTCGGACAGGGAGCGGGACAGGCGAACCCCCAAGAGACCCAGTACTTC
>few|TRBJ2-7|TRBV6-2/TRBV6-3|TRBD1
CASSWGQGDLYEQYF
TGTGCCAGCAGTTGGGGACAGGGGGACCTCTACGAGCAGTACTTC
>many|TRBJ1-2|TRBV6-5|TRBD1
CASRRDSYYGYTF
TGTGCCAGCAGACGGGACAGTTACTATGGCTACACCTTC
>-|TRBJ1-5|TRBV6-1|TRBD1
CASNSGQGNNQPQHF
TGTGCCAGCAACTCCGGACAGGGGAACAATCAGCCCCAGCATTTT
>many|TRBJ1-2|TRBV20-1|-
CSAPPSTSRYGYTF
TGCAGTGCCCCGCCCTCGACAAGCCGCTATGGCTACACCTTC
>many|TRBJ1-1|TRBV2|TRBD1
CASRSGQMNTEAFF
TGTGCCAGCAGATCGGGACAGATGAACACTGAAGCTTTCTTT
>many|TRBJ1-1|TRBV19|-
CASSIDRWDTEAFF
TGTGCCAGTAGTATCGACAGATGGGACACTGAAGCTTTCTTT
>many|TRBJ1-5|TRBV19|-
CASDWVRSTYSNQPQHF
TGTGCCAGTGACTGGGTAAGGTCAACTTATAGCAATCAGCCCCAGCATTTT
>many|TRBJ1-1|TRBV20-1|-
CSARDFASRDTEAFF
TGCAGTGCTAGAGATTTTGCCAGCCGTGACACTGAAGCTTTCTTT
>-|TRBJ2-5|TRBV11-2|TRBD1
CASSLYPGDRGQVTQYF
TGTGCCAGCAGCTTATACCCCGGGGACAGGGGGCAGGTGACCCAGTACTTC
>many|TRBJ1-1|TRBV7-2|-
CASSLARNTEAFF
TGTGCCAGCAGCTTAGCCAGGAACACTGAAGCTTTCTTT